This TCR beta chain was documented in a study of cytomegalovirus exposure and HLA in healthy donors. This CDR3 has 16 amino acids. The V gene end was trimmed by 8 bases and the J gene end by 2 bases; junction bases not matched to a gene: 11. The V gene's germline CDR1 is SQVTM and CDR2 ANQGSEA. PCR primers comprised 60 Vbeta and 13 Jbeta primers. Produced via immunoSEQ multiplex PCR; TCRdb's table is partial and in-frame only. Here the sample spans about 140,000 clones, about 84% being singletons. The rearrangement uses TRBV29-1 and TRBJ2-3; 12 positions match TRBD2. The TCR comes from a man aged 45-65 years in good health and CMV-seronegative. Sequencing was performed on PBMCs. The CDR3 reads CSCSATSGGLTDTQYF. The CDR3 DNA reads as TGCAGCTGCTCAGCGACTAGCGGGGGTCTCACAGATACGCAGTATTTT.